Presented here are 8 T cell receptor beta chains from one specimen sequenced in a study of response to subunit inactivated influenza vaccine. Using its own MiXCR run on the RT-PCR reads, TCRdb lists one record per CDR3 protein. The sample comprises 500,000 or so distinct CDR3 sequences, approximately 15% of which are singletons, and over 2.5% rests with the top ten. The specimen comprised CD4+ T cells sorted from PBMCs, sampled 23 to 25 months after vaccination. All receptors come from a man aged 45 to 75 who received an inactivated influenza vaccine.

The chain uses TRBV10-3 and TRBJ1-1; D remains unclear. V was shortened by 9 bases and J by 8 bases, with 19 bases between the two germline ends. The CDR3 length is 13 residues. Germline CDR1 and CDR2: ENHRY and SYGVKD. CDR3 sequence reads: CAISVGSGSEAFF. As DNA, the CDR3 is TGTGCCATTTCGGTGGGGTCGGGGTCGGAAGCTTTCTTT.

This CDR3 reads CATSSPGGPGNTIYF. The DNA for the CDR3 is TGTGCCACCAGCAGCCCCGGGGGACCAGGAAACACCATATATTTT. The rearrangement joins TRBV15 to TRBJ1-3, with TRBD1 as a possible D gene (5 bases). V lost 3 bases and J 4 bases, leaving 13 bases between the germline ends. The CDR3 covers 15 residues. Germline lookup yields CDR1 LNHNV and CDR2 YYDKDF (reference sequence).

This chain connects TRBV5-1 to TRBJ2-1, with TRBD1 matching over 7 bases. The V gene end was trimmed by 3 bases and the J gene end by 9 bases; junction bases not matched to a gene: 12. Germline V lookup: CDR1 SGHRS, CDR2 YFSETQ. The CDR3 is made up of 15 amino acids. The CDR3 nucleotides read TGCGCCAGCAGCTATCCGGGACAGCCTCGTGCTGAGCAGTTCTTC. Translating gives CASSYPGQPRAEQFF.

The rearrangement links TRBV20-1 to TRBJ2-3, with 7 bases lining up with TRBD1. Germline V lookup: CDR1 DFQATT, CDR2 SNEGSKA (reference sequence). J was trimmed by 1 base and V by 3 bases; bases with no gene match: 4. There are 14 residues in the CDR3. The CDR3 protein is CSASRQGGTDTQYF. CDR3 nucleotides: TGCAGTGCTAGCCGTCAGGGGGGCACAGATACGCAGTATTTT.

The V and J genes are TRBV14 and TRBJ2-1; TRBD1 aligns across 8 bases. Germline CDR1 is SGHDN and CDR2 is FVKESK. The V gene end was trimmed by 7 bases and the J gene end by 3 bases; junction bases not matched to a gene: 8. The CDR3 spans 15 residues. This CDR3 is CASTISGTGYNEQFF. In nucleotides, the CDR3 is TGTGCCAGCACCATCTCGGGGACAGGCTACAATGAGCAGTTCTTC.

This clonotype was counted only a few times. The rearrangement joins TRBV6-7 to TRBJ1-5; D is uncertain. TRBV6-7 carries the ORF label, with uncertain function. The CDR3 contains 14 residues. V lost 8 bases, J lost 0 bases, and 11 bases lay in between. CDR3 nucleotides: TGTGCCAGCGAATATGACGATAGCAATCAGCCCCAGCATTTT. Translating it yields CASEYDDSNQPQHF.

V usage is TRBV12-3 or TRBV12-4 and J usage is TRBJ2-7; D is undetermined. The CDR3 extends over 14 amino acids. V was trimmed by 3 bases and J by 3 bases, leaving 12 bases between them. The CDR3 DNA is TGTGCCAGCAGTTTGGGCTCCCTTGGCTACGAGCAGTACTTC. It translates to CASSLGSLGYEQYF.

This chain joins TRBV28 and TRBJ2-7; D not resolved. This CDR3 spans 13 amino acids. Germline CDR1 is MDHEN and CDR2 is SYDVKM. V shed 3 bases and J shed 0 bases, with 6 bases lying between them. CDR3 in DNA: TGTGCCAGCAGTTTCAGTACCTCCTACGAGCAGTACTTC. This translates into CASSFSTSYEQYF.